This TCR beta chain was identified in a study of CD8 T cells in ankylosing spondylitis. By quantitative 5'-RACE with molecular barcodes, the TCR beta libraries were made. TCRdb reprocessed the 5' RACE reads with MiXCR, giving one entry per CDR3 protein. Here the sample spans approximately 220,000 distinct CDR3 sequences, more than 25% being singletons. This clonotype was counted a few times. The CDR3 runs to 14 residues. CDR1 is KGHDR, CDR2 SFDVKD, per germline. V shed 4 bases, J shed 12 bases, and the junction held 7 bases outside the gene matches. The sample taken for sequencing was blood, either unsorted or a sorted T cell fraction (not recorded which). The receptor was isolated from a male donor with ankylosing spondylitis or in good health (not recorded which). This sequence joins TRBV24-1 and TRBJ2-1; 11 bases map to TRBD2. The CDR3, as DNA: TGTGCCACCAGTGAAGGGACTAGCGGCCTTCGGCAGTTCTTC. Translated: CATSEGTSGLRQFF.